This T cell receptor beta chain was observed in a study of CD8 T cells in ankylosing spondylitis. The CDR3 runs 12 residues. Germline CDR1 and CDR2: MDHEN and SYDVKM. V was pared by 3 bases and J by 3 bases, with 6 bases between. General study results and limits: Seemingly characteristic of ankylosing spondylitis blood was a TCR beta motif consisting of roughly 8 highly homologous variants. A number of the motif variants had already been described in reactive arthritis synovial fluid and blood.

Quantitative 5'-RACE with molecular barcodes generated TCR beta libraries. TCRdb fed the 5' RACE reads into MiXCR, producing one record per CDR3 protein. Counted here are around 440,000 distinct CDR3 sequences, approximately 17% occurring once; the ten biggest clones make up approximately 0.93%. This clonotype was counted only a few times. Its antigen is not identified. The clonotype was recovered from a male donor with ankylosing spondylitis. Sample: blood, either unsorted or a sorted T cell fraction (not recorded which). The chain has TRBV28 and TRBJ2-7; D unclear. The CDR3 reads CASSLNNYEQYF. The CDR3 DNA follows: TGTGCCAGCAGTTTGAACAACTACGAGCAGTACTTC.